One sample yielded the 6 T cell receptor beta chains listed below, sequenced in a study of shared clonotypes between healthy human individuals. Method: immunoSEQ multiplex PCR; TCRdb's copy keeps in-frame clones and lacks some. The sample lists roughly 2,000,000 clones; about 95% were seen once. The naive CD8 population came from CD45RO-negative cells selected for CCR7, without terminally differentiated effector memory CD45RA+ cells. The specimen was naive CD8+ T cells sorted from blood. Source of these receptors: a man younger than 30 in good health.

The V gene is TRBV4-3, the J gene TRBJ1-2; no reliable D call. Germline V CDR1 and CDR2: LGHNA, YSLEER. Trimming took off 0 bases at V and 6 bases at J, with 14 bases between the two ends. The CDR3 sequence is 15 residues long. The CDR3 region is CASSQDFAWSDGYTF. In DNA, the CDR3 is TGCGCCAGCAGCCAAGACTTCGCGTGGAGCGATGGCTACACCTTC.

The chain recombines TRBV18 with TRBJ1-3; D ambiguous. Between the trimmed V and J ends, which lost 3 bases and 0 bases, there was a span of 9 bases. This CDR3 comprises 15 residues. The germline V gene has CDR1 KGHSH and CDR2 LQKENI. The CDR3 DNA reads TGTGCCAGCTCACCGGACCGTACCTCTGGAAACACCATATATTTT. As protein: CASSPDRTSGNTIYF.

The chain combines TRBV7-9 with TRBJ1-1; D ambiguous. CDR1 and CDR2 from the germline V gene are SEHNR and FQNEAQ (reference sequence). The ends were cut back, 2 bases at V and 2 bases at J, with 12 bases in the middle. There are 15 residues in the CDR3. The CDR3 DNA reads as TGTGCCAGCAGCTTAAGGCAGACCGGAAACACTGAAGCTTTCTTT. The encoded protein is CASSLRQTGNTEAFF.

The chain combines TRBV4-1 with TRBJ2-5; TRBD2 is a possible D gene (7 bases). The CDR3 length is 19 residues. V was cut by 1 base and J by 3 bases, with 24 bases left in between. CDR1 and CDR2 from the germline V gene are MGHRA and YSYEKL. This CDR3 reads CASSQAGAPPGGAEETQYF. The CDR3, as DNA: TGCGCCAGCAGCCAAGCGGGGGCCCCCCCGGGGGGAGCCGAAGAGACCCAGTACTTC.

This chain uses TRBV5-6 with TRBJ2-3; possibly TRBD1 for D (6 bases). The CDR3 runs to 17 residues. Deletions cut 0 bases from V and 3 bases from J, with 17 bases between. Germline loops: CDR1 SGHDT, CDR2 YYEEEE. CDR3 DNA: TGTGCCAGCAGCTTGGCTGGGGGCCGAACAGAAACAGATACGCAGTATTTT. Amino acids: CASSLAGGRTETDTQYF.

This clone has only one observation. The rearrangement joins TRBV7-9 to TRBJ2-1; the D call may be TRBD1 or TRBD2 (5 bases each). Trimming took off 4 bases at V and 9 bases at J, with 13 bases between the two ends. The CDR3 is 13 amino acids. CDR1 is SEHNR and CDR2 is FQNEAQ in the germline V gene (reference sequence). For the CDR3, the DNA is TGTGCCAGCAGCTCCTGGGACGGCAGTGAGCAGTTCTTC. Residues: CASSSWDGSEQFF. The full variable domain, its missing parts supplied by reference TRBV7-9 and TRBJ2-1, is DTGVSQNPRHKITKRGQNVTFRCDPISEHNRLYWYRQTLGQGPEFLTYFQNEAQLEKSRLLSDRFSAERPKGSFSTLEIQRTEQGDSAMYLCASSSWDGSEQFFGPGTRLTVL.